The entry below gives a single TCR beta chain sequence along with its context. TCRdb re-analysed the reads in MiXCR, keeping a single row per CDR3 protein. The repertoire includes over 9,000 distinct CDR3 sequences, 58% of them detected once, and around three fifths sits in the top ten. The sample is drawn from a study of tumor-infiltrating lymphocytes in oesophageal squamous cell carcinoma. This clonotype was sampled from a female donor with esophageal squamous cell carcinoma. Sequenced material: blood.

CDR3 sequence: CASSTTGRRLATQYF. In DNA form, the CDR3 reads TGTGCCAGCAGCACGACGGGTCGGAGATTGGCTACGCAGTATTTT. The chain links TRBV6-1 to TRBJ2-3; no firm D call. Germline-derived CDR1 and CDR2 are MNHNS and SASEGT. The CDR3 loop spans 15 amino acids. The V and J ends lost 6 bases and 8 bases respectively, with 21 bases between them.